These 18 T cell receptor beta chains were sequenced from one sample in a study of shared clonotypes between healthy human individuals. Libraries were prepared by immunoSEQ multiplex PCR; TCRdb keeps only in-frame clonotypes and omits some of them. The sample has just over 2,000,000 clones; over 85% are singletons. Sequenced sample: naive CD4+ T cells sorted from blood. Regarding subset: CD45RA+ positively selected. The receptors come from a man aged 18 to 30 in good health.

V is TRBV18 and J is TRBJ2-2; no firm D call. Germline-derived CDR1 and CDR2 are KGHSH and LQKENI. The CDR3 contains 14 residues. V was pared by 0 bases and J by 7 bases, with 9 bases between. The CDR3 nucleotides are TGTGCCAGCTCACCACCTTCCGCGAGCGGGGAGCTGTTTTTT. Encoded protein: CASSPPSASGELFF.

The CDR3 DNA follows: TGTGCCAGCAGCTTATCCAACCGACAGATATACGAGCAGTACTTC. Translation gives CASSLSNRQIYEQYF. The rearrangement joins TRBV11-2 to TRBJ2-7; perhaps TRBD1 as D (5 bases). The V gene lost 2 bases and the J gene lost 4 bases, with 15 bases spanning the gap. Germline V gene lookup returns CDR1 SGHAT and CDR2 FQNNGV. The CDR3 extends over 15 amino acids.

The rearrangement links TRBV5-1 to TRBJ1-1; TRBD1 might be the D (5 bases). Per germline, CDR1 SGHRS and CDR2 YFSETQ. This CDR3 is 13 amino acids long. With 6 bases removed from V and 7 bases from J, the gap between germline ends came to 16 bases. CDR3 protein: CASTLQGRGEAFF. The CDR3 DNA reads as TGCGCCAGCACCCTTCAGGGTCGTGGTGAAGCTTTCTTT. Full variable domain (missing parts from reference TRBV5-1 and TRBJ1-1): KAGVTQTPRYLIKTRGQQVTLSCSPISGHRSVSWYQQTPGQGLQFLFEYFSETQRNKGNFPGRFSGRQFSNSRSEMNVSTLELGDSALYLCASTLQGRGEAFFGQGTRLTVV.

J is TRBJ1-6 and V is TRBV5-1, with 9 positions matching TRBD1. The trim removed 4 bases at V and 7 bases at J, leaving 6 bases unmatched. Germline CDR1 and CDR2: SGHRS and YFSETQ. The CDR3 is made up of 15 amino acids. This CDR3 reads CASSPGQGQNSPLHF. Written as DNA, the CDR3 is TGCGCCAGCAGCCCGGGACAGGGTCAGAATTCACCCCTCCACTTT.

V and J are TRBV10-3 and TRBJ1-1; D is undetermined. The CDR3 extends over 12 amino acids. Trimming removed 8 bases from V and 4 bases from J, with 11 bases in between. Germline values: CDR1 ENHRY, CDR2 SYGVKD. The CDR3 nucleotides read TGTGCCATCCGGGAGACCGGCACTGAAGCTTTCTTT. It yields the protein CAIRETGTEAFF.

The chain recombines TRBV5-4 with TRBJ2-5; possibly TRBD1 for D (6 bases). Germline CDR1 is SGHNT and CDR2 is YYREEE (reference sequence). Trimming stripped 0 bases from V and 0 bases from J, with 15 bases between. This CDR3 is 17 amino acids long. CDR3 DNA: TGTGCCAGCAGCTTGGTAGCAAGCCAGGGGAACCAAGAGACCCAGTACTTC. Translation gives CASSLVASQGNQETQYF.

Concerning this clone: Other nucleotide sequences from this sample produce the same CDR3. The chain employs TRBV2 and TRBJ2-5; unclear D gene. Germline loops: CDR1 SNHLY, CDR2 FYNNEI. The CDR3 consists of 11 residues. V lost 7 bases, J lost 3 bases, and 6 bases lay in between. CDR3 residues: CASKREETQYF. The CDR3 DNA is TGTGCCAGCAAGCGAGAAGAGACCCAGTACTTC.

The gene calls are TRBV20-1 and TRBJ1-4; no definite D call. This CDR3 comprises 11 residues. Germline V lookup: CDR1 DFQATT, CDR2 SNEGSKA (reference sequence). Trimming removed 1 base from V and 8 bases from J, with 5 bases in between. The CDR3 DNA reads TGCAGTGCTAGAGTTAAGGAAAAACTGTTTTTT. Protein sequence: CSARVKEKLFF.

This clone was found once. The V call is TRBV2, the J call TRBJ2-7; TRBD2 might be the D (5 bases). The germline V gene has CDR1 SNHLY and CDR2 FYNNEI. CDR3 size: 12 residues. V gave up 7 bases and J gave up 4 bases, with 11 bases separating them. The CDR3 nucleotides are TGTGCCAGCAAAGAGGGCGGTTACGAGCAGTACTTC. Translating gives CASKEGGYEQYF.

V gene TRBV6-1 combines with J gene TRBJ1-1, with 7 positions matching TRBD1. The CDR3 loop spans 16 amino acids. The germline gives CDR1 MNHNS, CDR2 SASEGT. Unmatched junction bases numbered 8, after V lost 4 bases and J lost 0 bases. The CDR3 here is CASSANLGGMNTEAFF. CDR3 nucleotides: TGTGCCAGCAGTGCCAATTTAGGGGGCATGAACACTGAAGCTTTCTTT.

The V and J genes are TRBV2 and TRBJ2-7; maybe TRBD2 (6 bases). Germline lookup yields CDR1 SNHLY and CDR2 FYNNEI. Trimming removed 5 bases at V and 2 bases at J, with 13 bases between. CDR3 length equals 14 residues. The CDR3 spells CASSPGRPAYEQYF. The CDR3 coding sequence is TGTGCCAGCAGTCCTGGGAGGCCCGCCTACGAGCAGTACTTC.

CDR3 coding DNA: TGTGCCTGGAGCCAGGACAGTAGGAATCAGCCCCAGCATTTT. Protein sequence: CAWSQDSRNQPQHF. V usage is TRBV30 and J usage is TRBJ1-5, with D tentatively TRBD1 (6 bases). V shed 3 bases and J shed 4 bases, with 13 bases lying between them. The CDR3 length is 14 residues. CDR1 is GTSNPN and CDR2 is SVGIG in the germline V gene (reference sequence). The full variable domain, with the rest looked up from reference TRBV30 and TRBJ1-5, is SQTIHQWPATLVQPVGSPLSLECTVEGTSNPNLYWYRQAAGRGLQLLFYSVGIGQISSEVPQNLSASRPQDRQFILSSKKLLLSDSGFYLCAWSQDSRNQPQHFGDGTRLSIL.

The chain joins TRBV28 to TRBJ2-7, with D possibly matching TRBD2 (6 bases). The V end lost 4 bases, the J end lost 4 bases, and 23 bases lay between the germline ends. Germline-derived CDR1 and CDR2 are MDHEN and SYDVKM. This CDR3 comprises 17 residues. The DNA for the CDR3 is TGTGCCAGCAGTTCTTTCCATATCCGGGACTGGGGATACGAGCAGTACTTC. Translation gives CASSSFHIRDWGYEQYF.

The chain couples TRBV5-4 to TRBJ1-1, with a tentative D call TRBD1 (5 bases). Per germline, CDR1 SGHNT and CDR2 YYREEE (reference sequence). The germline V and J ends were trimmed by 5 bases and 1 base, with 12 bases remaining between them. The length of the CDR3 is 14 residues. DNA for the CDR3: TGTGCCAGCAGAAGGACACCTGGGAACACTGAAGCTTTCTTT. Its translation is CASRRTPGNTEAFF.

This clone came up once. This sequence joins TRBV7-2 and TRBJ2-1; 9 nucleotides align to TRBD2. V shed 1 base, J shed 7 bases, and the junction held 11 bases outside the gene matches. The CDR3 runs 17 residues. Per the germline V gene, CDR1 is SGHTA and CDR2 is FQGNSA. The CDR3, as DNA: TGTGCCAGCAGCTTAGGGGCGATAGCGGGAGTGGGGAATGAGCAGTTCTTC. It yields the protein CASSLGAIAGVGNEQFF.

The chain carries TRBV9 and TRBJ2-6; the match to TRBD1 covers 8 bases. Trimming cost V 3 bases and J 2 bases; bases outside gene matches: 4. The germline V gene has CDR1 SGDLS and CDR2 YYNGEE. This CDR3 has 16 residues. The CDR3 loop reads CASSEKQGAGANVLTF. CDR3 DNA: TGTGCCAGCAGCGAAAAACAGGGGGCTGGGGCCAACGTCCTGACTTTC.

The J gene is TRBJ1-4, the V gene TRBV19; 7 bases are a match to TRBD1. Germline values: CDR1 LNHDA, CDR2 SQIVND (reference sequence). V lost 5 bases, J lost 4 bases, and 4 bases stayed unmatched. The length of the CDR3 is 14 residues. Here the CDR3 DNA reads TGTGCCAGTAGTCCGGGACAGATTAATGAAAAACTGTTTTTT. Translated: CASSPGQINEKLFF.

The V gene is TRBV28, the J gene TRBJ2-5, with 7 bases aligning to TRBD2. Germline CDR1 is MDHEN and CDR2 is SYDVKM. Germline trimming cut 9 bases from V and 0 bases from J; bases unmatched to any gene: 10. The CDR3 length is 15 residues. This chain's CDR3 is CASMGYGGYQETQYF. CDR3 DNA: TGTGCCAGTATGGGCTACGGGGGGTACCAAGAGACCCAGTACTTC.